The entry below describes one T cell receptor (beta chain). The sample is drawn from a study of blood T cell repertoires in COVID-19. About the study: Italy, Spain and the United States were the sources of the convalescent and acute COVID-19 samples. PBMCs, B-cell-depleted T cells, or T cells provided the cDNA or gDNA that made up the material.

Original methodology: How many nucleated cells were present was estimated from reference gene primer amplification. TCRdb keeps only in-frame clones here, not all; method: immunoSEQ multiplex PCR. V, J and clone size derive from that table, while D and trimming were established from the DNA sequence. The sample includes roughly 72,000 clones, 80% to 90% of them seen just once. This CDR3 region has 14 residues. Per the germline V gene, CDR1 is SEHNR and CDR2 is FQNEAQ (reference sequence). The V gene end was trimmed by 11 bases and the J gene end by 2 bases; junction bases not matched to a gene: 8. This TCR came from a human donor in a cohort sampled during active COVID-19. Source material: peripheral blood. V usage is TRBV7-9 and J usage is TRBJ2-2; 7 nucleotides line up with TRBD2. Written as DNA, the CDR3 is TGTGCCGGAAACCCGGGACTAAACACCGGGGAGCTGTTTTTT. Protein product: CAGNPGLNTGELFF.